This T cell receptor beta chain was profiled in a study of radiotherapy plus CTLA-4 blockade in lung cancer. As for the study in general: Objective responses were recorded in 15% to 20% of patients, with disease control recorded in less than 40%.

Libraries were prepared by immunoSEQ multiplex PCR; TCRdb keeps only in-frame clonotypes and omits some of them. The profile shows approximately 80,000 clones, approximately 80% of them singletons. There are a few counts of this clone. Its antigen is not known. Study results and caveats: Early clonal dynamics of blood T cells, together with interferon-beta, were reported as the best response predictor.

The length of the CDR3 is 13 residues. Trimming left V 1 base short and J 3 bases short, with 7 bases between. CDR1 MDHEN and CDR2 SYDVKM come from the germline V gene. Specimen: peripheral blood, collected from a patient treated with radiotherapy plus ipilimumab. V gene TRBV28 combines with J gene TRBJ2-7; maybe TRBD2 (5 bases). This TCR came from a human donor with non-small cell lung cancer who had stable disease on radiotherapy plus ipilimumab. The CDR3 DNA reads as TGTGCCAGCAGTTTATTCGGGGTCTACGAGCAGTACTTC. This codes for CASSLFGVYEQYF.